This entry is about one TCR beta chain. As yet, its antigen is unknown. The junction departs from germline at one end; a sequencing error may be responsible. Every patient was untreated before thyroid surgery. This sample stems from a study of metastatic and nonmetastatic thyroid tumors. Whole-study context: Samples came from malignant and benign thyroid patients, and repertoires were compared across blood and tumor or nodule tissue.

The CDR3 is 15 residues long. CDR1 is SGHAT and CDR2 is FQNNGV in the germline V gene. General study points: Reported TCR beta diversity, measured in blood and tumor, was significantly higher for malignant thyroid tumors than for benign nodules.

Via MiXCR, TCRdb re-called the PCR reads. The data show approximately 38,000 clones, 15% to 20% seen once. The sequenced sample consisted of blood. The source is a female donor with papillary thyroid cancer or a benign thyroid nodule (not recorded which). Some clones in this sample may be carry-over from other donors' samples. The gene calls are TRBV11-2 and TRBJ2-1; the D is unclear. CDR3: CASSLEPSSYNEQLF. In DNA form, the CDR3 reads TGTGCCAGCAGCTTAGAACCCAGCTCCTACAATGAGCAGCTCTTC.